Shown below are 25 T cell receptor beta chains from a single sample sequenced in a study of T cell changes during pregnancy in multiple sclerosis. Method: immunoSEQ multiplex PCR; TCRdb's copy keeps in-frame clones and lacks some. This repertoire shows some 29,000 clones, roughly 90% found once; its top ten account for approximately 6.8%. This material consisted of CD8+ T cells from peripheral blood mononuclear cells, taken after pregnancy. These receptors originate from a female donor with multiple sclerosis, enrolled in a pregnancy study.

The chain employs TRBV29-1 and TRBJ2-3, with a possible D match to TRBD2 (5 bases). There are 15 residues in the CDR3. Germline-derived CDR1 and CDR2 are SQVTM and ANQGSEA. Deletions cut 2 bases from V and 4 bases from J, with 16 bases between. The CDR3 is CSVESVGAGSDTQYF. The CDR3 nucleotides read TGCAGCGTTGAATCTGTGGGAGCAGGCTCAGATACGCAGTATTTT.

J is TRBJ2-2 and V is TRBV27; D might be TRBD1 (6 bases). Germline-derived CDR1 and CDR2 are MNHEY and SMNVEV (reference sequence). Trimming stripped 7 bases from V and 7 bases from J, with 16 bases between. The CDR3 sequence is 14 residues long. CDR3 loop: CASTRLDRGGELFF. In DNA, the CDR3 is TGTGCCAGCACCCGTCTGGACAGAGGCGGGGAGCTGTTTTTT.

As for this clone: At one of its ends the junction is not consistent with the germline gene, which may arise from a read error. The chain carries TRBV6-6 and TRBJ2-7; possibly TRBD1 for D (6 bases). The germline V gene has CDR1 MNHNY and CDR2 SVGAGI (reference sequence). This CDR3 has 12 residues. The CDR3 DNA sequence: TGTGCCATCAGTGATCCAGGGGAAGAGCAGTACTTC. Translating gives CAISDPGEEQYF.

The rearrangement links TRBV5-4 to TRBJ2-7; 8 positions match TRBD2. Germline lookup yields CDR1 SGHNT and CDR2 YYREEE (reference sequence). This CDR3 has 14 amino acids. Trimming took 4 bases from V and 7 from J; bases not matched to a gene: 10. CDR3 nucleotides: TGTGCCAGCAGCCGCGGGACTAGGCCCTGGGAGCAGTACTTC. Protein: CASSRGTRPWEQYF.

This clone occurred once. The CDR3 DNA reads as TGTGCCAGCAGTTGGACTAGCGGATACGAGCAGTACTTC. This translates into CASSWTSGYEQYF. The V and J genes are TRBV28 and TRBJ2-7; 10 bases align to TRBD2. J was trimmed by 4 bases and V by 4 bases; bases with no gene match: 1. Looked up from germline, CDR1 is MDHEN and CDR2 is SYDVKM. The CDR3 consists of 13 residues.

The chain employs TRBV2 and TRBJ2-7; D ambiguous. Germline CDR1 reads SNHLY; CDR2 reads FYNNEI. The CDR3 consists of 13 residues. Trimming shortened V by 4 bases and J by 2 bases, and 9 bases separated the two germline ends. The CDR3 region has the DNA TGTGCCAGCAGTGGCGTTGAAGCCTACGAGCAGTACTTC. As protein: CASSGVEAYEQYF. Full variable domain (missing parts from reference TRBV2 and TRBJ2-7): EPEVTQTPSHQVTQMGQEVILRCVPISNHLYFYWYRQILGQKVEFLVSFYNNEISEKSEIFDDQFSVERPDGSNFTLKIRSTKLEDSAMYFCASSGVEAYEQYFGPGTRLTVT.

V and J are TRBV7-8 and TRBJ2-1; 9 bases are a match to TRBD2. This CDR3 comprises 16 residues. V was clipped by 0 bases and J by 6 bases; unmatched bases: 6. Germline lookup yields CDR1 SGHVS and CDR2 FQNEAQ. Here the CDR3 reads CASSLASAGGVNEQFF. As DNA, the CDR3 is TGTGCCAGCAGCTTAGCTTCTGCGGGAGGGGTCAATGAGCAGTTCTTC. Variable domain in full (rest from reference TRBV7-8 and TRBJ2-1): GAGVSQSPRYKVAKRGQDVALRCDPISGHVSLFWYQQALGQGPEFLTYFQNEAQLDKSGLPSDRFFAERPEGSVSTLKIQRTQQEDSAVYLCASSLASAGGVNEQFFGPGTRLTVL.

The chain employs TRBV5-6 and TRBJ2-5; possible D gene TRBD2, 6 bases. Trimming pared 2 bases from V and 3 bases from J, leaving 17 bases between. Looked up from germline, CDR1 is SGHDT and CDR2 is YYEEEE. The CDR3 runs to 16 residues. The CDR3 protein is CASSLAGRPQKETQYF. CDR3 in DNA: TGTGCCAGCAGCTTAGCGGGCCGGCCGCAGAAAGAGACCCAGTACTTC.

The chain links TRBV4-3 to TRBJ2-1, with 9 positions matching TRBD1. Trimming removed 0 bases from V and 7 bases from J; junction bases left unmatched: 7. Germline CDR1 and CDR2: LGHNA and YSLEER. This CDR3 is built from 16 residues. The CDR3 bases are TGCGCCAGCAGCCAAGAACCGGGGACAGGGTCGAATGAGCAGTTCTTC. Its translation is CASSQEPGTGSNEQFF.

The chain has TRBV6-1 and TRBJ2-7; unclear D gene. CDR3 length: 15 amino acids. Germline loops: CDR1 MNHNS, CDR2 SASEGT. V dropped 8 bases and J dropped 1 base, with 18 bases sitting between them. For the CDR3, the DNA is TGTGCCAGCGGAGAGGAAGACGGATCGTCCTACGAGCAGTACTTC. It specifies CASGEEDGSSYEQYF.

The genes are TRBV5-1 and TRBJ2-3; 8 bases agree with TRBD1. This CDR3 is 17 amino acids long. From germline, CDR1 is SGHRS and CDR2 YFSETQ. V lost 0 bases, J lost 5 bases, and 11 bases stayed unmatched. The DNA for the CDR3 is TGCGCCAGCAGCTTGGGACGGACAGGGAATATAGGAGATACGCAGTATTTT. Translation: CASSLGRTGNIGDTQYF.

This chain joins TRBV4-2 and TRBJ2-2, with TRBD1 identical over 8 bases. V lost 7 bases to trimming and J lost 3 bases; unmatched junction nucleotides: 10. Germline V CDR1 and CDR2: LGHNA, YNFKEQ. There are 16 residues in the CDR3. The CDR3, as DNA: TGTGCCAGCAAGGACAGGGCCTTTGGGGACACCGGGGAGCTGTTTTTT. This translates into CASKDRAFGDTGELFF.

The chain uses TRBV9 and TRBJ2-7, with D possibly matching TRBD2 (6 bases). With 4 bases removed from V and 5 bases from J, the gap between germline ends came to 19 bases. Per the germline V gene, CDR1 is SGDLS and CDR2 is YYNGEE. The length of the CDR3 is 15 residues. In nucleotides, the CDR3 is TGTGCCAGCAGCTTGCGGGGCGAAAATGAGGACGAGCAGTACTTC. Translation gives CASSLRGENEDEQYF.

The chain couples TRBV27 to TRBJ1-5; D call uncertain. Per the germline V gene, CDR1 is MNHEY and CDR2 is SMNVEV (reference sequence). V was shortened by 2 bases and J by 0 bases, with 8 bases between the two germline ends. CDR3 size: 15 residues. The CDR3 loop is CASSLDRFSNQPQHF. The CDR3 nucleotides read TGTGCCAGCAGTTTAGATAGATTTAGCAATCAGCCCCAGCATTTT.

This clone was picked up a small number of times. The chain is built from TRBV27 and TRBJ1-1; the match to TRBD1 covers 7 bases. This CDR3 is 18 amino acids long. CDR1 and CDR2 from the germline V gene are MNHEY and SMNVEV (reference sequence). V shed 8 bases, J shed 1 base, and the junction held 19 bases outside the gene matches. The CDR3 bases are TGTGCCAGCCGAAGAGAGGGGGACAGATTTCGGGCGAACACTGAAGCTTTCTTT. Translation: CASRREGDRFRANTEAFF.

The rearrangement joins TRBV27 to TRBJ2-2; a possible D gene is TRBD1 (6 bases). In germline, CDR1 is MNHEY, CDR2 SMNVEV (reference sequence). The CDR3 is made up of 16 amino acids. V dropped 8 bases and J dropped 7 bases, with 23 bases sitting between them. CDR3: CASDPRGPLVGGELFF. The CDR3 DNA follows: TGTGCCAGCGACCCCAGGGGACCACTAGTGGGCGGGGAGCTGTTTTTT.

This rearrangement joins TRBV2 to TRBJ2-5, with D possibly matching TRBD2 (6 bases). The CDR3 contains 14 residues. V lost 2 bases to trimming and J lost 1 base, with 8 bases between them. Per the germline V gene, CDR1 is SNHLY and CDR2 is FYNNEI. The CDR3 sequence is CASSELGGQETQYF. In nucleotides, the CDR3 is TGTGCCAGCAGTGAACTGGGGGGCCAAGAGACCCAGTACTTC.

This clone was recorded many times. The J gene is TRBJ2-2, the V gene TRBV25-1, with 7 bases identical to TRBD2. This CDR3 spans 14 amino acids. V shed 5 bases and J 3 bases; nucleotides not matched to a gene: 3. Germline loops: CDR1 MGHDK, CDR2 SYGVNS. This chain's CDR3 is CASSNAGDTGELFF. CDR3 nucleotide sequence: TGTGCCAGCAGTAACGCGGGAGACACCGGGGAGCTGTTTTTT.

The chain couples TRBV7-2 to TRBJ2-7; D may be TRBD1 (7 bases). The CDR3 has 15 amino acids. Trimming cost V 4 bases and J 3 bases, with 16 bases left between them. Germline-derived CDR1 and CDR2 are SGHTA and FQGNSA. The CDR3, as DNA: TGTGCCAGCAGCTCTCAGGGGGGACAGTACTACGAGCAGTACTTC. This codes for CASSSQGGQYYEQYF.

The V call is TRBV19, the J call TRBJ2-5; 10 bases align to TRBD2. Germline V CDR1 and CDR2: LNHDA, SQIVND (reference sequence). Trimming removed 6 bases from V and 4 bases from J; junction bases left unmatched: 8. This CDR3 comprises 15 residues. CDR3 nucleotide sequence: TGTGCCAGTAGCTCTAGCGGGAGAAGTTTAGAGACCCAGTACTTC. Translated: CASSSSGRSLETQYF. The full variable domain, completed using reference TRBV19 and TRBJ2-5, is DGGITQSPKYLFRKEGQNVTLSCEQNLNHDAMYWYRQDPGQGLRLIYYSQIVNDFQKGDIAEGYSVSREKKESFPLTVTSAQKNPTAFYLCASSSSGRSLETQYFGPGTRLLVL.

This chain connects TRBV29-1 to TRBJ1-3, with a weak D call TRBD1 (5 bases). Germline V gene sequence: CDR1 SQVTM, CDR2 ANQGSEA. V was cut by 4 bases and J by 3 bases, with 13 bases left in between. The CDR3 loop spans 14 amino acids. The CDR3 DNA reads TGCAGCGTTGTGGGGGGGAGTGATGGAAACACCATATATTTT. Its translation: CSVVGGSDGNTIYF.

The V and J genes are TRBV9 and TRBJ2-2, with 7 bases matching TRBD2. After removal of 4 bases from V and 0 bases from J, the junction contained 3 bases not matched to a gene. Per germline, CDR1 SGDLS and CDR2 YYNGEE. The CDR3 spans 15 residues. The CDR3 bases are TGTGCCAGCAGCCAAGGACTAGCGAACACCGGGGAGCTGTTTTTT. Translating it yields CASSQGLANTGELFF.

This rearrangement joins TRBV18 to TRBJ2-1; TRBD2 matches at 11 bases. The CDR3 has 21 amino acids. CDR1 KGHSH and CDR2 LQKENI come from the germline V gene. V lost 3 bases and J lost 7; bases outside the gene matches: 23. CDR3 sequence (DNA): TGTGCCAGCTCACCTACCAGGGTAGCGGGAGGGCATGGTTTGGACGAGAATGAGCAGTTCTTC. Its translation is CASSPTRVAGGHGLDENEQFF.

The chain couples TRBV7-3 to TRBJ2-3; D is perhaps TRBD2 (5 bases). Germline assignment: CDR1 SGHTA and CDR2 FQGTGA. V lost 4 bases and J lost 4, with 12 bases in between. The CDR3 is 14 residues long. CDR3 sequence reads: CASSSPEEADTQYF. DNA for the CDR3: TGTGCCAGCAGCTCACCCGAGGAGGCAGATACGCAGTATTTT. Combining the CDR3 with reference TRBV7-3 and TRBJ2-3 gives the whole variable domain GAGVSQTPSNKVTEKGKYVELRCDPISGHTALYWYRQSLGQGPEFLIYFQGTGAADDSGLPNDRFFAVRPEGSVSTLKIQRTERGDSAVYLCASSSPEEADTQYFGPGTRLTVL.

The chain joins TRBV30 to TRBJ2-1; 10 nucleotides match TRBD2. The trim removed 6 bases at V and 8 bases at J, leaving 10 bases unmatched. CDR1 GTSNPN and CDR2 SVGIG come from the germline V gene (reference sequence). This CDR3 is 14 amino acids long. The CDR3 is CACSSGRGVDEQFF. DNA of the CDR3: TGTGCCTGTTCTAGCGGGAGAGGGGTTGATGAGCAGTTCTTC.